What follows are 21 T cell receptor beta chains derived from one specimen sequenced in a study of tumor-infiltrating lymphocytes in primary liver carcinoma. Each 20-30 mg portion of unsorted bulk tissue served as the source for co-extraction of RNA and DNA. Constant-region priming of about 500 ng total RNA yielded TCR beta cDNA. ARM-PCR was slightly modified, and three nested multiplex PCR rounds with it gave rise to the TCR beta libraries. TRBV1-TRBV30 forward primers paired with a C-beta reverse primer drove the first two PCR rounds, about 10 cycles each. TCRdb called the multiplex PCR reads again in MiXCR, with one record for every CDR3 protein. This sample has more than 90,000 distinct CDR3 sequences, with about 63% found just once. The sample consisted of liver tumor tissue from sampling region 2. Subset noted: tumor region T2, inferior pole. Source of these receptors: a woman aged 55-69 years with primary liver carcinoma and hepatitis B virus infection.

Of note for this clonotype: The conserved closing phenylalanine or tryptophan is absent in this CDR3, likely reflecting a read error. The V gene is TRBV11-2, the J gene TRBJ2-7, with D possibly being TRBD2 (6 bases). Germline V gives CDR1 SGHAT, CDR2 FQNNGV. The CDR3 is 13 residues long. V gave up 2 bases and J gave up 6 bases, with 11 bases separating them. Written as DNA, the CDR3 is TGTGCCAGCAGCTTAACTAGCAGGAGCGAGCAGTACTCG. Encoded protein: CASSLTSRSEQYS.

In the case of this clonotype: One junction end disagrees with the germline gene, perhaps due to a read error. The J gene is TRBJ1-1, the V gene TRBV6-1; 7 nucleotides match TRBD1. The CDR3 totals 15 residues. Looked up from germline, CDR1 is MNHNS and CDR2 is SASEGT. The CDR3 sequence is CASSVGDRVKTEAFF. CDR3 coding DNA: TGTGCCAGCAGTGTCGGAGACAGGGTGAAGACTGAAGCTTTCTTT.

Here the CDR3 reads CASSESGAGRNAHFF. In DNA form, the CDR3 reads TGCGCCAGCAGTGAGTCCGGTGCAGGGCGCAATGCGCACTTCTTC. The chain links TRBV10-1 to TRBJ2-1; D possibly corresponds to TRBD1 (5 bases). Trimming removed 0 bases from V and 16 bases from J, with 22 bases in between. This CDR3 contains 15 residues. Germline loops: CDR1 WNHNN, CDR2 SYGVQD (reference sequence).

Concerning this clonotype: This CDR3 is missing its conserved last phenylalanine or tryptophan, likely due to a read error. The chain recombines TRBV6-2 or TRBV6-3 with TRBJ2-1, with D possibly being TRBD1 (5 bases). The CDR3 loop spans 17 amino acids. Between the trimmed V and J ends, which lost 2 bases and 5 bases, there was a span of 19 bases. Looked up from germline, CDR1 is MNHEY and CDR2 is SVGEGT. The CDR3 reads CASSYLIGERGHNEQFL. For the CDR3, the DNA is TGTGCCAGCAGTTACCTTATAGGGGAAAGGGGTCACAATGAGCAGTTCTTA.

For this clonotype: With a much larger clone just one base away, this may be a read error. CDR3 in DNA: TGTGCCTGGGCCGGAGGGCTTTCCACAGATACGCAGTATTTT. This encodes CAWAGGLSTDTQYF. The V gene is TRBV30, the J gene TRBJ2-3, with D maybe TRBD2 (6 bases). The germline V and J ends were trimmed by 5 bases and 2 bases, with 14 bases remaining between them. The CDR3 has 14 amino acids. Germline V CDR1 and CDR2: GTSNPN, SVGIG (reference sequence).

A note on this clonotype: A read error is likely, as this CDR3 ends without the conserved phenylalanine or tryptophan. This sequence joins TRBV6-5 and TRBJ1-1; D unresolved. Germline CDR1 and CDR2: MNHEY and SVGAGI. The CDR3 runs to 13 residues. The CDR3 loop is CASSYSAGTEAFS. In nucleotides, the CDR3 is TGTGCCAGTAGTTACTCGGCGGGCACTGAAGCTTTCTCT.

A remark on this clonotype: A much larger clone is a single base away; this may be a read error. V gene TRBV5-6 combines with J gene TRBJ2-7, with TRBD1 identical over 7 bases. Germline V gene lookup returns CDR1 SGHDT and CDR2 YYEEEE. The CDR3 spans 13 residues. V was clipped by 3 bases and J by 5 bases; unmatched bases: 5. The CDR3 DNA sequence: TGTGCCAGCAGCTCCAGGGGGAGACACGAGCAGTACTTC. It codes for CASSSRGRHEQYF.

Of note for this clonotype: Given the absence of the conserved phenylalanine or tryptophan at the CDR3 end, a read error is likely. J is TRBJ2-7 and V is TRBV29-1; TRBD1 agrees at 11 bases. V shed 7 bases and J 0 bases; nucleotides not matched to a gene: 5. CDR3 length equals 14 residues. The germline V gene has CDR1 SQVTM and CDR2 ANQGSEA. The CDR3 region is CSATGTGGSYEQYL. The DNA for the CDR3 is TGCAGCGCAACCGGGACAGGGGGCTCCTACGAGCAGTACCTC.

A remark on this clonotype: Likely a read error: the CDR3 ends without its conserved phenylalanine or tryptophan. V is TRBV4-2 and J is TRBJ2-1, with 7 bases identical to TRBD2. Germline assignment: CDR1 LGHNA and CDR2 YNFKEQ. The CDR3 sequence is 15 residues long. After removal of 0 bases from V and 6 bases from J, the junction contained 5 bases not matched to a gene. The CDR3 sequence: CASSQDFGGGNEQFL. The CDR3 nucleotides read TGTGCCAGCAGCCAAGATTTCGGCGGGGGCAATGAGCAGTTCCTA.

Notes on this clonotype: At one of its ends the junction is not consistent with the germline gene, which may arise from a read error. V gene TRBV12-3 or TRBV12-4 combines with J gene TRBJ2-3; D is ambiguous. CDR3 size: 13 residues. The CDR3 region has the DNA TGTGCCAGCAGCACGGAGTTCACAGATACACAGTATTTT. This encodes CASSTEFTDTQYF.

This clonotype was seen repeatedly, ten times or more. The CDR3 DNA is TGCAGCGTTGGACAGTCAAACATTCAGTACTTC. The encoded protein is CSVGQSNIQYF. The V gene is TRBV29-1, the J gene TRBJ2-4, with D maybe TRBD1 (5 bases). This CDR3 contains 11 residues. Per the germline V gene, CDR1 is SQVTM and CDR2 is ANQGSEA. V gave up 4 bases and J gave up 6 bases, with 7 bases separating them.

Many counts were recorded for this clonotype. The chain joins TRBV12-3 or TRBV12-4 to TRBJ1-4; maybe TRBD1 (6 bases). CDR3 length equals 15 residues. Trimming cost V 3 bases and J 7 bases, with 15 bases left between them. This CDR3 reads CASSFHGEGGEKLFF. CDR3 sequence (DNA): TGTGCCAGCAGTTTTCATGGGGAGGGGGGTGAAAAACTGTTTTTT.

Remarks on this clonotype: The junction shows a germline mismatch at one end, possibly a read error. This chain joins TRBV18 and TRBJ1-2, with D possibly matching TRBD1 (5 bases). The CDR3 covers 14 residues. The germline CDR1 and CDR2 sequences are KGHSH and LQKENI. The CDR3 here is CASSPEGSRYDYTF. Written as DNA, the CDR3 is TGTGCCAGCTCACCAGAGGGGAGTCGCTATGACTACACCTTC.

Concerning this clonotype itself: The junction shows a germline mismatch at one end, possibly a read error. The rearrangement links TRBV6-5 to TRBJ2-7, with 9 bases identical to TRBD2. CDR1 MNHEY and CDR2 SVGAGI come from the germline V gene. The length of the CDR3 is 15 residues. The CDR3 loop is CAGSASAGGYYEQYF. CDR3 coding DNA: TGCGCCGGCAGCGCGTCGGCGGGAGGGTACTACGAGCAGTACTTC.

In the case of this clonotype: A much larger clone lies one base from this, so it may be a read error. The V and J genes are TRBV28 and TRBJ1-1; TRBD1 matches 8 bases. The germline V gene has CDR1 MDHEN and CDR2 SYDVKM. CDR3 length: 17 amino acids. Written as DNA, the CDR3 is TGTGTCAGCAGTTTATTAACCGTCCAGGGGGCGTATACTGAAGCTTTCTTT. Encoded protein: CVSSLLTVQGAYTEAFF. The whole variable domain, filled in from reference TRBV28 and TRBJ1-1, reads DVKVTQSSRYLVKRTGEKVFLECVQDMDHENMFWYRQDPGLGLRLIYFSYDVKMKEKGDIPEGYSVSREKKERFSLILESASTNQTSMYLCVSSLLTVQGAYTEAFFGQGTRLTVV.

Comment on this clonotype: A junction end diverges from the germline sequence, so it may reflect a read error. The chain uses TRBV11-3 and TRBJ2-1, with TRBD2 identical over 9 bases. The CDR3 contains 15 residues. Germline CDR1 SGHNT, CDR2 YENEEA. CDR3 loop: CACSLGASGKLEQFF. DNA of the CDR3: TGTGCCTGCAGTTTAGGAGCTAGCGGGAAGCTTGAGCAGTTCTTC. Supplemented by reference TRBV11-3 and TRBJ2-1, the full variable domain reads EAGVVQSPRYKIIEKKQPVAFWCNPISGHNTLYWYLQNLGQGPELLIRYENEEAVDDSQLPKDRFSAERLKGVDSTLKIQPAELGDSAVYLCACSLGASGKLEQFFGPGTRLTVL.

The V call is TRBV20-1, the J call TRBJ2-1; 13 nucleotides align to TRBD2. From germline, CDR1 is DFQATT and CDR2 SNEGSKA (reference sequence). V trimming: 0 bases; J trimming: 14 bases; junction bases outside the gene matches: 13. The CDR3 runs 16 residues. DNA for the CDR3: TGCAGTGCTAGAGATCAAGTTTCAACTAGCGGGAGGGCCGAGTTCTTC. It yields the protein CSARDQVSTSGRAEFF.

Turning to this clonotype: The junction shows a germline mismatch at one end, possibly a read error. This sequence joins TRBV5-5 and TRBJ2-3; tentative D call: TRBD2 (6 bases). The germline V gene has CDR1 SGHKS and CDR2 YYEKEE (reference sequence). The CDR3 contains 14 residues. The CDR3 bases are TGTACCAGCAGCTTGGGGACTAGCACAGATACGCAGTATTTT. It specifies CTSSLGTSTDTQYF.

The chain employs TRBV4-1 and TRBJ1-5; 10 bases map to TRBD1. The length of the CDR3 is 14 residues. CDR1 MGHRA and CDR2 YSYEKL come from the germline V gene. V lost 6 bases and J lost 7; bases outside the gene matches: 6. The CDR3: CASSLGQGWQPQHF. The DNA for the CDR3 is TGCGCCAGCAGTCTGGGACAGGGGTGGCAGCCCCAGCATTTT.

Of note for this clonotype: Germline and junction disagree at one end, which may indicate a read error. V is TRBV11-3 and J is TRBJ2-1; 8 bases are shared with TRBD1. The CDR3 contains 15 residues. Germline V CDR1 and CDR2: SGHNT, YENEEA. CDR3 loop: CDSSLTGAARGEQFF. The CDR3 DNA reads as TGTGACAGCAGCTTGACAGGGGCTGCCCGGGGTGAGCAGTTCTTC.

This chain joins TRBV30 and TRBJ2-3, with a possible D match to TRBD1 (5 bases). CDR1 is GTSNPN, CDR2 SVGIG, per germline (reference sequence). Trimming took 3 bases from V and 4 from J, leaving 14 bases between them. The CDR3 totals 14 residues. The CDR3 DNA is TGTGCCTGGAGACGACATGGGGCTTCAGATACGCAGTATTTT. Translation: CAWRRHGASDTQYF.